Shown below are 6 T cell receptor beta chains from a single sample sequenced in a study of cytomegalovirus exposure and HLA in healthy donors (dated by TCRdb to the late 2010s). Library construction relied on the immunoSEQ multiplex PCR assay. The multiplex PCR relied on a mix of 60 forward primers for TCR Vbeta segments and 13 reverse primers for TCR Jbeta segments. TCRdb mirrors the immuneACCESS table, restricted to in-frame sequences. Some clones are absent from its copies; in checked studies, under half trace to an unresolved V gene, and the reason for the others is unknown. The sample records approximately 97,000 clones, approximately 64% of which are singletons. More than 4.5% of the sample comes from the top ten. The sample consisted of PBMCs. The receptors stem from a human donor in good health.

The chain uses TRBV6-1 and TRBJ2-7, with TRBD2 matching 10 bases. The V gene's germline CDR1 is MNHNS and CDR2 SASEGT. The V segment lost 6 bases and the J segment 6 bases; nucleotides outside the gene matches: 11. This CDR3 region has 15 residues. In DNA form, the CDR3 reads TGTGCCAGCAGCTTAAGAGCGGGAGGGCCGGGCGAGCAGTACTTC. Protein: CASSLRAGGPGEQYF.

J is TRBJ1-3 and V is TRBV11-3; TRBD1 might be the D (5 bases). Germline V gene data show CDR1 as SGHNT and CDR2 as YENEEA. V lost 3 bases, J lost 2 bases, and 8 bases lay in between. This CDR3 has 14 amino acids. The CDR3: CASSFGGAGNTIYF. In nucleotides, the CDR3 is TGTGCCAGCAGCTTCGGGGGTGCTGGAAACACCATATATTTT.

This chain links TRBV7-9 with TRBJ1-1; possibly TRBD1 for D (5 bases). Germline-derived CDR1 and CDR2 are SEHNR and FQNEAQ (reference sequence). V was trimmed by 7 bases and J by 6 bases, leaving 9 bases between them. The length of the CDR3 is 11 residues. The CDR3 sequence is CASTDSAEAFF. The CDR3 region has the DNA TGTGCCAGCACAGACAGCGCTGAAGCTTTCTTT.

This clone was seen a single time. CDR3 in DNA: TGTGCCAGCAGTTTCTTAGCGGGACGTGAGACCCAGTACTTC. Protein: CASSFLAGRETQYF. The chain employs TRBV28 and TRBJ2-5; 8 nucleotides match TRBD2. After removal of 3 bases from V and 5 bases from J, the junction contained 5 bases not matched to a gene. This CDR3 has 14 residues. Looked up from germline, CDR1 is MDHEN and CDR2 is SYDVKM.

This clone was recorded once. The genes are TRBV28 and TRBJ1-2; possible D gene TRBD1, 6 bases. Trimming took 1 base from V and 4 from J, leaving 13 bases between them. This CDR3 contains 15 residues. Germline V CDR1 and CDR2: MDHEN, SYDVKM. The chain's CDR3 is CASSLSATGPYGYTF. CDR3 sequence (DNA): TGTGCCAGCAGTTTATCGGCGACAGGTCCCTATGGCTACACCTTC.

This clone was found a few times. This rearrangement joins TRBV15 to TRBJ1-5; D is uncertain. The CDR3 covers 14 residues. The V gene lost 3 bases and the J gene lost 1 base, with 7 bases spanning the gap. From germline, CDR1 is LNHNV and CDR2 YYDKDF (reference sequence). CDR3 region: CATSSTLSNQPQHF. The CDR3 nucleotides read TGTGCCACCAGCAGCACATTGAGCAATCAGCCCCAGCATTTT.